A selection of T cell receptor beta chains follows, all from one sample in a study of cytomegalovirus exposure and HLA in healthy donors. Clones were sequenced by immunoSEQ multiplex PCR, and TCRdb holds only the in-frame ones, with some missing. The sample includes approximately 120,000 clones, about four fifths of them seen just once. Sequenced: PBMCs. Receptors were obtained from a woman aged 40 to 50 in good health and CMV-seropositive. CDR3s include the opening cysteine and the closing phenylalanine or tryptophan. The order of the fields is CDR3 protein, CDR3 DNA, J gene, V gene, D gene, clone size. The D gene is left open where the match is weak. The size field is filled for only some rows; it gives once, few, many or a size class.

CASSGLAGKDSYNEQFF | TGTGCCAGCAGCGGACTAGCGGGAAAGGATTCCTACAATGAGCAGTTCTTC | TRBJ2-1 | TRBV5-4 | TRBD2 | -
CASSVGGGSRELFF | TGTGCCAGCAGCGTAGGCGGCGGGAGTAGGGAGCTGTTTTTT | TRBJ2-2 | TRBV9 | TRBD2 | -
CASSWAPGQGWNGYTF | TGTGCCAGCAGCTGGGCCCCGGGACAGGGGTGGAATGGCTACACCTTC | TRBJ1-2 | TRBV7-8 | TRBD1 | -
CASSLGGPQETQYF | TGTGCCAGCAGTTTAGGTGGGCCTCAGGAGACCCAGTACTTC | TRBJ2-5 | TRBV28 | - | -
CASSLSLNNEQFF | TGTGCCAGCAGCTTAAGCTTGAACAATGAGCAGTTCTTC | TRBJ2-1 | TRBV7-2 | - | -
CASSTQGNYGYTF | TGTGCCAGCAGTACACAGGGGAACTATGGCTACACCTTC | TRBJ1-2 | TRBV2 | TRBD1 | -
CASSIPLAGAYNEQFF | TGTGCCAGTAGTATCCCTCTAGCGGGAGCTTACAATGAGCAGTTCTTC | TRBJ2-1 | TRBV19 | TRBD2 | -
CASSPRLGGNIYEQYF | TGTGCCAGCAGTCCCCGGCTTGGAGGGAATATCTACGAGCAGTACTTC | TRBJ2-7 | TRBV27 | - | -
CASSLTGGRYEQYF | TGTGCCAGCAGCCTTACAGGGGGCCGGTACGAGCAGTACTTC | TRBJ2-7 | TRBV14 | TRBD1 | -
CASSQDREVDGYTF | TGCGCCAGCAGCCAAGACAGGGAGGTTGATGGCTACACCTTC | TRBJ1-2 | TRBV4-1 | - | -
CASSLGEATSTDTQYF | TGCGCCAGCAGCTTGGGAGAGGCTACTTCCACAGATACGCAGTATTTT | TRBJ2-3 | TRBV5-1 | - | -
CASSPPGGNGYTF | TGTGCCAGCAGTCCCCCGGGAGGAAATGGCTACACCTTC | TRBJ1-2 | TRBV28 | - | -
CASSPRGTGEREQYF | TGTGCCAGCAGTCCCCGCGGGACAGGGGAGAGGGAGCAGTACTTC | TRBJ2-7 | TRBV28 | TRBD1 | -
CASSPQGAQGYTF | TGTGCCAGCAGTCCACAGGGGGCGCAGGGCTACACCTTC | TRBJ1-2 | TRBV27 | TRBD1 | -
CASSLYGGGLTVDTQYF | TGTGCCAGCAGCTTATACGGGGGGGGGCTGACAGTTGATACGCAGTATTTT | TRBJ2-3 | TRBV7-8 | TRBD2 | -
CASSPLMGLAGGNTGELFF | TGTGCCAGCAGCCCCCTGATGGGACTAGCGGGAGGGAACACCGGGGAGCTGTTTTTT | TRBJ2-2 | TRBV7-3 | TRBD2 | -
CASSQGLAVSYEQYF | TGTGCCAGCAGCCAGGGACTAGCGGTCTCCTACGAGCAGTACTTC | TRBJ2-7 | TRBV9 | TRBD2 | -
CASSSQGGSYNEQFF | TGTGCCAGTAGTAGTCAGGGGGGCTCCTACAATGAGCAGTTCTTC | TRBJ2-1 | TRBV19 | - | once
CASSYSRQQNTEAFF | TGTGCCAGCAGTTACTCCAGACAGCAGAACACTGAAGCTTTCTTT | TRBJ1-1 | TRBV6-6 | - | -
CASSPFPPYEQYF | TGTGCCAGCAGCCCATTCCCCCCCTACGAGCAGTACTTC | TRBJ2-7 | TRBV5-4 | - | few
CAWRRGRAGTGELFF | TGTGCCTGGAGAAGGGGGAGGGCGGGCACCGGGGAGCTGTTTTTT | TRBJ2-2 | TRBV30 | - | -
CASSMRGHTEAFF | TGTGCCAGTAGTATGAGGGGGCACACTGAAGCTTTCTTT | TRBJ1-1 | TRBV19 | TRBD1 | -
CASSVGGDRIYEQYF | TGTGCCAGCAGCGTAGGCGGGGACAGGATCTACGAGCAGTACTTC | TRBJ2-7 | TRBV9 | TRBD1 | -
CASSLASRGSEAFF | TGCGCCAGCAGCTTGGCCTCTAGAGGGAGTGAAGCTTTCTTT | TRBJ1-1 | TRBV5-1 | - | -
CASSFRGVANEKLFF | TGTGCCAGCAGTTTTCGGGGGGTAGCTAATGAAAAACTGTTTTTT | TRBJ1-4 | TRBV28 | - | -
CASSQPGQGIYEQYF | TGTGCCAGCAGCCAACCGGGACAGGGCATCTACGAGCAGTACTTC | TRBJ2-7 | TRBV4-2 | TRBD1 | once
CASSLWTGYEKLFF | TGTGCCAGCAGTCTCTGGACAGGGTATGAAAAACTGTTTTTT | TRBJ1-4 | TRBV27 | TRBD1 | -
CASSPSLPDTQYF | TGTGCCAGCAGTCCCTCCCTCCCAGATACGCAGTATTTT | TRBJ2-3 | TRBV27 | - | few
CASSLAPSSNQPQHF | TGTGCCAGCAGCTTAGCCCCTAGTAGCAATCAGCCCCAGCATTTT | TRBJ1-5 | TRBV7-2 | - | -
CASSFTVSYNEQFF | TGTGCCAGCAGCTTTACTGTATCCTACAATGAGCAGTTCTTC | TRBJ2-1 | TRBV5-6 | - | -
CASSLGAGALNEQYF | TGTGCCAGCAGCTTGGGGGCAGGGGCTTTGAACGAGCAGTACTTC | TRBJ2-7 | TRBV5-5 | - | -
CASSSDSVYEQYF | TGTGCCAGCAGTTCGGACAGCGTCTACGAGCAGTACTTC | TRBJ2-7 | TRBV28 | - | -
CASSSTGGANVLTF | TGTGCCAGCAGTTCTACGGGTGGGGCCAACGTCCTGACTTTC | TRBJ2-6 | TRBV28 | - | -
CASSTTGPLDSGYTF | TGTGCCAGTAGTACAACGGGCCCCCTAGACAGTGGCTACACCTTC | TRBJ1-2 | TRBV19 | - | -
CASSLQALSQPQHF | TGTGCCAGCAGCTTACAGGCTTTGAGTCAGCCCCAGCATTTT | TRBJ1-5 | TRBV7-2 | - | few
CASSVPSGGHDEQFF | TGTGCCAGCAGCGTACCTAGCGGGGGACACGATGAGCAGTTCTTC | TRBJ2-1 | TRBV9 | TRBD2 | -
CASSLLQGGNQPQHF | TGTGCCAGCAGTTTGTTACAGGGAGGCAATCAGCCCCAGCATTTT | TRBJ1-5 | TRBV28 | - | -
CASSEAGRGSSIQYF | TGTGCCAGCAGTGAAGCGGGCAGGGGGTCTAGCATTCAGTACTTC | TRBJ2-4 | TRBV6-1 | TRBD1 | few
CASSERGAGEQFF | TGTGCCAGCAGCGAAAGAGGTGCGGGGGAGCAGTTCTTC | TRBJ2-1 | TRBV7-3 | - | few
CASSIGTGTGLDEQYF | TGTGCCAGTAGTATAGGTACCGGGACAGGTCTTGACGAGCAGTACTTC | TRBJ2-7 | TRBV19 | TRBD1 | -
CASSPTGTVNYGYTF | TGTGCCAGCAGCCCTACCGGGACAGTCAACTATGGCTACACCTTC | TRBJ1-2 | TRBV9 | TRBD1 | -
CASSLGQGGGEQYF | TGTGCCAGCAGCTTAGGACAGGGCGGTGGGGAGCAGTACTTC | TRBJ2-7 | TRBV11-2 | TRBD1 | -
CASSPGTVLQPQHF | TGTGCCAGCAGTCCCGGGACAGTCTTGCAGCCCCAGCATTTT | TRBJ1-5 | TRBV25-1 | TRBD1 | -
CASSRGTGHYEQYF | TGCGCCAGCAGCAGGGGGACAGGCCACTACGAGCAGTACTTC | TRBJ2-7 | TRBV5-1 | TRBD1 | -
CASSLALSYEQYF | TGTGCCAGCAGCTTGGCCTTGTCCTACGAGCAGTACTTC | TRBJ2-7 | TRBV5-6 | - | -
CATSRVTGTPEQYF | TGTGCCACCAGCAGAGTCACAGGGACCCCGGAGCAGTACTTC | TRBJ2-7 | TRBV15 | - | -
CASRRGQGASGELFF | TGTGCCAGCAGAAGGGGACAGGGGGCTTCCGGGGAGCTGTTTTTT | TRBJ2-2 | TRBV9 | TRBD1 | -
CASSPGTSGSRQYF | TGTGCCAGCAGCCCCGGGACTAGCGGGTCCCGGCAGTACTTC | TRBJ2-7 | TRBV5-6 | TRBD2 | -
CASSTYTHSGSYEQYF | TGTGCCAGCAGCACCTATACCCATAGCGGGAGCTACGAGCAGTACTTC | TRBJ2-7 | TRBV5-5 | TRBD2 | -
CASSFPGTGNYGYTF | TGTGCCAGCAGCTTTCCTGGGACAGGGAATTATGGCTACACCTTC | TRBJ1-2 | TRBV5-4 | TRBD1 | -
CASQVRTGGNYGYTF | TGCGCCAGCCAGGTCCGGACAGGGGGAAACTATGGCTACACCTTC | TRBJ1-2 | TRBV5-1 | TRBD1 | -
CSVRRAGYNEQFF | TGCAGCGTTAGGAGGGCAGGCTACAATGAGCAGTTCTTC | TRBJ2-1 | TRBV29-1 | - | -